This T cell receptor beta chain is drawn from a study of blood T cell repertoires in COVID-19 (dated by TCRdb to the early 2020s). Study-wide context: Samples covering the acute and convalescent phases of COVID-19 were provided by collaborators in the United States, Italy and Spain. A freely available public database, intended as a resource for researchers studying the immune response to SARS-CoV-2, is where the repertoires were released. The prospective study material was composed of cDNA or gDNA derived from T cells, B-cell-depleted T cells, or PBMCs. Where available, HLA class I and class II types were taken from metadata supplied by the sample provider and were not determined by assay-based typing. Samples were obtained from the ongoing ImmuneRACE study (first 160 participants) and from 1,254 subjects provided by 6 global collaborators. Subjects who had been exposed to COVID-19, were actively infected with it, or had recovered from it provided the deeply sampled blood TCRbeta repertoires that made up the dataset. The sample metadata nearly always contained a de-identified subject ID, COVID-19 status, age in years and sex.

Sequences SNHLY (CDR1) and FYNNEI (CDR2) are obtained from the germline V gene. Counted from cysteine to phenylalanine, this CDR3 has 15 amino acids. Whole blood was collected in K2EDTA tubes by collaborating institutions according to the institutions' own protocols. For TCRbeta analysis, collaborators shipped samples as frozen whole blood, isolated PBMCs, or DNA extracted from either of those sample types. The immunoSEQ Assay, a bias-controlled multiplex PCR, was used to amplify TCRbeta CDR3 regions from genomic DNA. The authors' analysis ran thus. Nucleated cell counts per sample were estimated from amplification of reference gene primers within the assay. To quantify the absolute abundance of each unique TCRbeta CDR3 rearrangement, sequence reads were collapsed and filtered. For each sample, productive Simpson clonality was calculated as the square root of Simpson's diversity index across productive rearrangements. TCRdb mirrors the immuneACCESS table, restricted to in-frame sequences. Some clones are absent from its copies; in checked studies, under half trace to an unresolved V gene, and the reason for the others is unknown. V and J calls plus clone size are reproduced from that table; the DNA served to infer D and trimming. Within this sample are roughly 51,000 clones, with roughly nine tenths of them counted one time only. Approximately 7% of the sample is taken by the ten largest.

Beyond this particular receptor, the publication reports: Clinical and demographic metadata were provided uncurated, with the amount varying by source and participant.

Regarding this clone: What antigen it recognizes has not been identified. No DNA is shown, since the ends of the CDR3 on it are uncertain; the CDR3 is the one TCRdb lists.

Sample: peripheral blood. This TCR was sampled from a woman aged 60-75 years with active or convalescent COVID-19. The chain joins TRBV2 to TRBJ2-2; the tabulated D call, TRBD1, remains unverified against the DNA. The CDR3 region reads CASSILDRITGELFF.